Listed here are 4 T cell receptor beta chains from one sample, sequenced in a study of blood T cell repertoires in COVID-19. Assay used: immunoSEQ multiplex PCR; TCRdb lists only in-frame clones, some missing. There are 20,000 to 25,000 clones in the sample; around 67% occur only once, and 15% to 20% lies in the top ten. The sample taken for sequencing was peripheral blood. All receptors derive from a human donor in a cohort sampled during active or convalescent COVID-19.

The rearrangement links TRBV7-6 to TRBJ2-7, with 11 bases identical to TRBD2. Per germline, CDR1 SGHVS and CDR2 FNYEAQ. The CDR3 extends over 14 amino acids. With V trimmed by 4 bases and J by 4 bases, 3 bases remained unmatched. The CDR3 bases are TGTGCCAGCAGCTCTCTAGCGGGGGGATACGAGCAGTACGTC. Amino acids: CASSSLAGGYEQYV.

This clone was seen a single time. The V gene is TRBV10-2, the J gene TRBJ2-7; TRBD1 might be the D (5 bases). The CDR3 extends over 15 amino acids. The germline V gene has CDR1 WSHSY and CDR2 SAAADI. Trimming stripped 4 bases from V and 7 bases from J, with 20 bases between. CDR3: CASSASRRTKGEQYF. CDR3 sequence (DNA): TGCGCCAGCAGTGCCTCCAGGCGGACCAAGGGGGAGCAGTACTTC.

This chain connects TRBV6-5 to TRBJ2-7; perhaps TRBD1 as D (6 bases). The germline V gene has CDR1 MNHEY and CDR2 SVGAGI. This CDR3 contains 14 residues. The V gene lost 6 bases and the J gene lost 0 bases, with 12 bases spanning the gap. The CDR3 reads CASRFGTNSYEQYF. CDR3 nucleotides: TGTGCCAGCAGGTTTGGGACAAACTCCTACGAGCAGTACTTC.

The rearrangement links TRBV9 to TRBJ2-3; 7 bases fit TRBD2. The CDR3 has 17 amino acids. The ends lost 1 base at V and 3 bases at J; junction bases unmatched: 11. Germline-derived CDR1 and CDR2 are SGDLS and YYNGEE. The CDR3 sequence: CASSVLVGGPWTDTQYF. In DNA form, the CDR3 reads TGTGCCAGCAGCGTATTGGTGGGAGGGCCTTGGACAGATACGCAGTATTTT.